This TCR beta chain was sequenced in a study of shared clonotypes between healthy human individuals. Study as a whole: A couple of women and a few men aged 18 to 49 served as donors.

Naive CD8 cells, CD45RO-negative and positively selected for CCR7, excluded terminally differentiated effector memory CD45RA+ cells. Adult Caucasians living in Nashville, Tennessee made up all of the donors. Clones were read by immunoSEQ multiplex PCR, and TCRdb kept only the in-frame ones, dropping some. The sample records over 2,000,000 clones, about 93% being singletons. On this clone: The antigen is not known.

Study results and caveats: Donors were few, which limited the genetic and exposure-history diversity represented. Relative to clonotypes present in all four donors, those not shared had lower generation probabilities.

The receptor comes from a man aged 18 to 29 in good health. Some clones in this sample may be carry-over from other donors' samples. Sequences were obtained from naive CD8+ T cells from PBMCs.

CDR3 in amino acids: CASSSPLSGRAPYNEQFF. The DNA of the CDR3 is TGTGCCAGCAGCAGCCCCCTCAGCGGGAGGGCCCCCTACAATGAGCAGTTCTTC. The gene calls are TRBV21-1 and TRBJ2-1; the DNA was not compared with TRBD2, the D call given in the table. TRBV21-1 constitutes a pseudogene. There are 18 residues in the CDR3.